These T cell receptor beta chains were read from a single sample in a study of blood T cell repertoires in COVID-19. TCRdb keeps only in-frame clones here, not all; method: immunoSEQ multiplex PCR. The table includes under 200,000 clones, 65% to 90% detected once. The sequencing input was peripheral blood. The receptors originated from a human donor in a cohort sampled during active COVID-19. Each CDR3 is given with its conserved first and last residue. The D gene is left open where the match is weak. Only some rows state a clone size, as once, few, many or a class for expanded clones.

j_gene | abundance | d_gene | v_gene | CDR3nt | CDR3aa
TRBJ1-2 | . | . | TRBV12-3/TRBV12-4 | TGTGCCAGCAGTTTGAGGGGCTACACCTTC | CASSLRGYTF
TRBJ1-2 | . | TRBD1 | TRBV7-8 | TGTGCCAGCAGCACCCGGGACAGAGCCTATGGCTACACCTTC | CASSTRDRAYGYTF
TRBJ2-3 | . | TRBD1 | TRBV7-2 | TGTGCCAGCAGCTCATACAGGGGCCCCTCAAACACAGATACGCAGTATTTT | CASSSYRGPSNTDTQYF
TRBJ2-3 | once | TRBD2 | TRBV5-1 | TGCGCCAGCAGCACCGGGACTAGCTTATATACAGATACGCAGTATTTT | CASSTGTSLYTDTQYF
TRBJ1-6 | . | . | TRBV4-3 | TGCGCCAGCAGCCAAGGGCAGGAAGGTTCACCCCTCCACTTT | CASSQGQEGSPLHF
TRBJ2-5 | . | TRBD1 | TRBV6-2/TRBV6-3 | TGTGCCAGCAGTAGACCCGGACAGGGGGTACGAGAGACCCAGTACTTC | CASSRPGQGVRETQYF
TRBJ1-4 | . | . | TRBV6-5 | TGTGCCAGCAGTTACTCGGGCCGTGTTGAAAAACTGTTTTTT | CASSYSGRVEKLFF
TRBJ2-4 | . | . | TRBV3-1/TRBV3-2 | TGTGCCAGCAGCCAAGATTTACAGGGGGGGAACATTCAGTACTTC | CASSQDLQGGNIQYF
TRBJ2-7 | . | . | TRBV4-2 | TGTGCCAGCAGCCAAGACCCCGGAGGGGGCACCTACGAGCAGTACTTC | CASSQDPGGGTYEQYF
TRBJ2-3 | . | . | TRBV6-1 | TGTGCCAGCAGTGAAGGCCAGTGGACGCAGTATTTT | CASSEGQWTQYF
TRBJ1-2 | . | TRBD1 | TRBV19 | TGTGCCAGTAGTATCCGGGACAGGGGGATTTTGCAGCATGGCTACACCTTC | CASSIRDRGILQHGYTF
TRBJ1-5 | few | . | TRBV28 | TGTGCCCCCGGGAGGGGGGACAATCAGCCCCAGCATTTT | CAPGRGDNQPQHF
TRBJ2-7 | . | TRBD1 | TRBV24-1 | TGTGCCACCAGTGATTGGACAGGGGGCGTGGGGGAGCAGTACTTC | CATSDWTGGVGEQYF
TRBJ2-6 | . | TRBD2 | TRBV3-1/TRBV3-2 | TGTGCCAGCAGCCAAGCGGGGGGGATCTCTGGGGCCAACGTCCTGACTTTC | CASSQAGGISGANVLTF
TRBJ2-7 | once | TRBD1 | TRBV6-1 | TGTGCCAGCAGTGAAGCACCGACAGGGACCTACGAGCAGTACTTC | CASSEAPTGTYEQYF
TRBJ2-1 | . | TRBD2 | TRBV7-3 | TGTGCCAGCAGCTCCCGGACTAGCGGATCCTACAATGAGCAGTTCTTC | CASSSRTSGSYNEQFF
TRBJ2-7 | . | TRBD2 | TRBV7-2 | TGTGCCAGCAGCTTTCAACTAGCGGGAGGCGAGCAGTACTTC | CASSFQLAGGEQYF
TRBJ2-5 | . | . | TRBV9 | TGTGCCAGCAGCGGCGGGACTCTCCAAGAGACCCAGTACTTC | CASSGGTLQETQYF
TRBJ1-5 | . | . | TRBV19 | TGTGCCAGTAGTATCCAGGTTACCGTCAATCAGCCCCAGCATTTT | CASSIQVTVNQPQHF
TRBJ2-7 | . | . | TRBV7-9 | TGTGCCAGCAGCTTAGGAGGACAGAACTATGAGCAGTACTTC | CASSLGGQNYEQYF
TRBJ2-3 | . | . | TRBV27 | TGTGCCAGCAGCCATGACAGGTTCACAGATACGCAGTATTTT | CASSHDRFTDTQYF
TRBJ2-5 | . | . | TRBV6-5 | TGTGCCTCCTGGATGGGGGGGGGCGGGGTAGAGACCCAGTACTTC | CASWMGGGGVETQYF
TRBJ1-6 | . | . | TRBV7-9 | TGTGCCAGCAGCTTGCTTTTGGGGGGTAATTCACCCCTCCACTTT | CASSLLLGGNSPLHF
TRBJ1-5 | . | . | TRBV18 | TGTGCCAGCTCACCGGGGCTTAATCAGCCCCAGCATTTT | CASSPGLNQPQHF
TRBJ2-1 | . | . | TRBV28 | TGTGCCAGCACCCCCGGGACTGAGTACAATGAGCAGTTCTTC | CASTPGTEYNEQFF
TRBJ1-2 | . | . | TRBV5-1 | TGCGCCAGCAGCCCCGTGGCACAGCAGTATGGCTACACCTTC | CASSPVAQQYGYTF
TRBJ1-2 | . | . | TRBV12-3/TRBV12-4 | TGTGCCAGCAGTTTGCGGTGGCGGGGCTACACCTTC | CASSLRWRGYTF
TRBJ2-7 | . | . | TRBV21-1 | TGTGCCAGCAGCCCTCGGACTAGCGGTATCTACGAGCAGTACTTC | CASSPRTSGIYEQYF
TRBJ2-7 | . | TRBD2 | TRBV4-2 | TGTGCCAGCAGCCAAGGTGCGGGACTAGCGGGAGTGAACGAGCAGTACTTC | CASSQGAGLAGVNEQYF
TRBJ2-3 | . | TRBD2 | TRBV4-2 | TGTGCCAGCAGCCAAGTGTTTAGCGGGGGGGCCTGGTTAGCAGATACGCAGTATTTT | CASSQVFSGGAWLADTQYF
TRBJ1-6 | many | TRBD1 | TRBV5-6 | TGTGCCAGCAGCTTTACAGGGGTAGGCTCACCCCTCCACTTT | CASSFTGVGSPLHF
TRBJ1-1 | . | TRBD1 | TRBV3-1/TRBV3-2 | TGTGCCAGCAGCCAAGCGACAGGGTACGCTGAAGCTTTCTTT | CASSQATGYAEAFF
TRBJ2-7 | . | . | TRBV29-1 | TGCAGCGTTGAATATGGAGTGGGGGGATCCTACGAGCAGTACTTC | CSVEYGVGGSYEQYF
TRBJ1-2 | few | . | TRBV3-1/TRBV3-2 | TGTGCCAGCAGCCAAGAGGTCCCTGGTAGCTATGGCTACACCTTC | CASSQEVPGSYGYTF
TRBJ1-2 | . | TRBD1 | TRBV18 | TGTGCCAGCGCTGGACAGGGGGTCAACTATGGCTACACCTTC | CASAGQGVNYGYTF
TRBJ2-5 | . | . | TRBV6-5 | TGTGCCAGCAGCGTCGCGAGGGGGTGGCAAGAGACCCAGTACTTC | CASSVARGWQETQYF
TRBJ1-2 | . | . | TRBV6-6 | TGTGCCAGCACCCCGGCGGCTAACTATGGCTACACCTTC | CASTPAANYGYTF
TRBJ2-6 | . | TRBD1 | TRBV27 | TGTGCCAGCAGGTCGACAGGGGGCTCGAGCTCTGGGGCCAACGTCCTGACTTTC | CASRSTGGSSSGANVLTF
TRBJ2-7 | . | . | TRBV7-2 | TGTGCCAGCAGCTTAGCCCCGGGGGGCAGGAACGAGCAGTACTTC | CASSLAPGGRNEQYF
TRBJ2-3 | . | . | TRBV7-3 | TGTGCCAGCAGCCTCACAGGGTCTGGCTGGGATACGCAGTATTTT | CASSLTGSGWDTQYF
TRBJ1-2 | . | . | TRBV28 | TGTGCCAGCAGTCCTACAGGGAATAACTATGGCTACACCTTC | CASSPTGNNYGYTF
TRBJ2-2 | . | TRBD2 | TRBV2 | TGTGCCAGCAGTGCGAGGGAGGGCACCGGGGAGCTGTTTTTT | CASSAREGTGELFF
TRBJ1-4 | . | . | TRBV27 | TGTGCCAGCAGTTTAGGCAGAACCATTAATGAAAAACTGTTTTTT | CASSLGRTINEKLFF
TRBJ2-7 | . | TRBD1 | TRBV6-7 | TGTGCCAGCAGTTACTCTATCGGACAGGACCTACCCGAGCAGTACTTC | CASSYSIGQDLPEQYF
TRBJ2-2 | . | . | TRBV4-3 | TGCGCCAGCAGCCAAGATCCAGGGGTCGGGGAGCTGTTTTTT | CASSQDPGVGELFF
TRBJ2-5 | . | TRBD1 | TRBV24-1 | TGTGCCACCAGTGGCAGGGACAGTCCACCAGAGACCCAGTACTTC | CATSGRDSPPETQYF
TRBJ2-7 | . | . | TRBV6-5 | TGTGCCAGCAGCAAAGGGGCCGTGGACTCCTACGAGCAGTACTTC | CASSKGAVDSYEQYF
TRBJ2-6 | . | . | TRBV6-1 | TGTGCCAGCAGTGAACAGAGGAACCCTGGGGCCAACGTCCTGACTTTC | CASSEQRNPGANVLTF
TRBJ1-2 | . | . | TRBV11-3 | TGTGCCAGCAGGGCCAAGGCGGGGGCAGTAGGTAACTATGGCTACACCTTC | CASRAKAGAVGNYGYTF